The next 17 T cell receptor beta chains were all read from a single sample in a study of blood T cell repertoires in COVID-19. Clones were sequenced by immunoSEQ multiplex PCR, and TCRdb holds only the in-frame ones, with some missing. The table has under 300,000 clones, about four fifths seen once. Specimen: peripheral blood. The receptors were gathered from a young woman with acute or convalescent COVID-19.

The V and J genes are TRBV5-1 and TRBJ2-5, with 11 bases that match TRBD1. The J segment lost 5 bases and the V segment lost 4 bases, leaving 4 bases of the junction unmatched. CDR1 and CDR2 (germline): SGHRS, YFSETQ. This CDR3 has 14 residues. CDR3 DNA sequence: TGCGCCAGCAGCGCCGGGACAGGGGGTGAGACCCAGTACTTC. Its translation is CASSAGTGGETQYF.

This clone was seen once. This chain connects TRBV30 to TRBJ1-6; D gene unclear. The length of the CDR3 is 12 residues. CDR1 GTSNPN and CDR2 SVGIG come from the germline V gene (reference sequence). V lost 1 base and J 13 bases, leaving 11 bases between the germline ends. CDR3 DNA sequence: TGTGCCTGGAGTGCCCCACCGCGCCCCCTCCACTTT. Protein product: CAWSAPPRPLHF.

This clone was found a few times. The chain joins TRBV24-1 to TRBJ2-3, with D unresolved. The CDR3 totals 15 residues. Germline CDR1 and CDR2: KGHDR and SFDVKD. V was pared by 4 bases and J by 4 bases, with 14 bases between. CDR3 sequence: CATSDSRRRPDTQYF. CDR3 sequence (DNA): TGTGCCACCAGTGACTCCAGGCGCAGGCCAGATACGCAGTATTTT.

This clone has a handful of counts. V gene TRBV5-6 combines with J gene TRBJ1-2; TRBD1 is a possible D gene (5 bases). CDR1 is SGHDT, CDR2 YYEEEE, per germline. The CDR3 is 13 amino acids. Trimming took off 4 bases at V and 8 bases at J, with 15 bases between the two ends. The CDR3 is CASSVARGKGYTF. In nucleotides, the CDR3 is TGTGCCAGCAGCGTCGCTAGGGGCAAAGGCTACACCTTC. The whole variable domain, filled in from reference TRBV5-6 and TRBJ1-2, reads DAGVTQSPTHLIKTRGQQVTLRCSPKSGHDTVSWYQQALGQGPQFIFQYYEEEERQRGNFPDRFSGHQFPNYSSELNVNALLLGDSALYLCASSVARGKGYTFGSGTRLTVV.

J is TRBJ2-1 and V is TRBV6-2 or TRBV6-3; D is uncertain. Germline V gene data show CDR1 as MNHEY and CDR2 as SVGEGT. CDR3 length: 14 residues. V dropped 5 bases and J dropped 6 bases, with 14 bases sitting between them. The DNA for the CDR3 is TGTGCCAGCAGTGACTGGTCCCTCGGCAATGAGCAGTTCTTC. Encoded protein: CASSDWSLGNEQFF.

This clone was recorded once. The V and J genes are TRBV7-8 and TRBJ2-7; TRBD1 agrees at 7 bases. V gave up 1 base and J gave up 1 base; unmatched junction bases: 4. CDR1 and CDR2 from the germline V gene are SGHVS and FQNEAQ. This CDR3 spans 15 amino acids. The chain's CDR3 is CASSLGRQGSYEQYF. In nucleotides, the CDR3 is TGTGCCAGCAGCTTAGGCAGACAGGGTTCCTACGAGCAGTACTTC.

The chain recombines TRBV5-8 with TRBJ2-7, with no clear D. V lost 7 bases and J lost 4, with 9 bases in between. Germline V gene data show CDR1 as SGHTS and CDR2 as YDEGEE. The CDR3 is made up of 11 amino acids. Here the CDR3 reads CASRSFYEQYF. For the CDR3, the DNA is TGTGCCAGCCGCAGTTTTTACGAGCAGTACTTC.

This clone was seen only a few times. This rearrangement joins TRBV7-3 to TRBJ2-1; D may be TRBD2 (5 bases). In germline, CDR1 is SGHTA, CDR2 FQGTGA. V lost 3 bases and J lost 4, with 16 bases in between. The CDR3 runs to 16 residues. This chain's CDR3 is CASSFKITRRYNEQFF. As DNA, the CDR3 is TGTGCCAGCAGCTTTAAGATTACTAGGCGGTACAATGAGCAGTTCTTC.

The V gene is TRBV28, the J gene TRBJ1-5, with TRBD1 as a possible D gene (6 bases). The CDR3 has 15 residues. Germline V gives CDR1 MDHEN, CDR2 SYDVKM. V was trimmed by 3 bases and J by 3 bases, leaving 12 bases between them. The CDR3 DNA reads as TGTGCCAGCAGTTTGGCAGGGGCCCACAATCAGCCCCAGCATTTT. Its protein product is CASSLAGAHNQPQHF.

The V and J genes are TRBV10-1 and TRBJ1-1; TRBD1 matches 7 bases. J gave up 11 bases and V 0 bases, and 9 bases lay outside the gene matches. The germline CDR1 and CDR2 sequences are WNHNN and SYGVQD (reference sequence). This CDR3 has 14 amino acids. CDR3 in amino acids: CASSESHTQGEAFF. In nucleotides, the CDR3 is TGCGCCAGCAGTGAGTCCCATACTCAGGGGGAGGCTTTCTTT.

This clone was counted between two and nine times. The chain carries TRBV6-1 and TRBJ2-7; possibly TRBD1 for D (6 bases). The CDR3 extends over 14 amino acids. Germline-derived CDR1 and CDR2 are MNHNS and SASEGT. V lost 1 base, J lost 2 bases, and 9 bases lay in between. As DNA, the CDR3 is TGTGCCAGCAGTGAAGGAGGACAGACCTACGAGCAGTACTTC. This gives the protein CASSEGGQTYEQYF.

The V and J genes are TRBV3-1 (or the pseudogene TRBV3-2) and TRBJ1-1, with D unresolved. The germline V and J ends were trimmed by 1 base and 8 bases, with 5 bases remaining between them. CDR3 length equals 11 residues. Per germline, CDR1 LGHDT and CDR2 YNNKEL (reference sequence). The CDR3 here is CASSQAGEAFF. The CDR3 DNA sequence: TGTGCCAGCAGCCAAGCGGGGGAAGCTTTCTTT.

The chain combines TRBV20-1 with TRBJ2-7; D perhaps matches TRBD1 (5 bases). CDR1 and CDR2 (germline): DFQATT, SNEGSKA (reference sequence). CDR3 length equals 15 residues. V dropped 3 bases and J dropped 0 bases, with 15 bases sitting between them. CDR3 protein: CSASPADMGSYEQYF. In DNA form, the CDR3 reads TGCAGTGCTAGTCCTGCGGACATGGGCTCCTACGAGCAGTACTTC.

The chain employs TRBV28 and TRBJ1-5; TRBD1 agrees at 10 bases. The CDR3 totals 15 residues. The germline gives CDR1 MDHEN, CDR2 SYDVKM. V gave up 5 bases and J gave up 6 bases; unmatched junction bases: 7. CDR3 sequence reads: CASSPKDRGSQPQHF. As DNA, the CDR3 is TGTGCCAGCAGTCCGAAGGACAGGGGGTCTCAGCCCCAGCATTTT.

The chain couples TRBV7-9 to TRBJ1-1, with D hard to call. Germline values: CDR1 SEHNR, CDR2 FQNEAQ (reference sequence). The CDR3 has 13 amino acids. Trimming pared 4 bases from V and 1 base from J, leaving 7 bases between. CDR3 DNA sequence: TGTGCCAGCAGCTCCACATCGAACACTGAAGCTTTCTTT. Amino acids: CASSSTSNTEAFF.

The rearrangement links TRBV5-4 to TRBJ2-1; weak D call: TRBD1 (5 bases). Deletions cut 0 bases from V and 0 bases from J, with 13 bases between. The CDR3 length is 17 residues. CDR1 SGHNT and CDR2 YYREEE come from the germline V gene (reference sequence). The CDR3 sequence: CASSLGGLLSSYNEQFF. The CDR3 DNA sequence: TGTGCCAGCAGCTTGGGGGGCCTACTGAGCTCCTACAATGAGCAGTTCTTC.

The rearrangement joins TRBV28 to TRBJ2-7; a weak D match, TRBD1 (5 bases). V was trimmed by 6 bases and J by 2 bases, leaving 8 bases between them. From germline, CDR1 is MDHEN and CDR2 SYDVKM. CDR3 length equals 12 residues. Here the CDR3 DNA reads TGTGCCAGCAGAGACAGTCCCTACGAGCAGTACTTC. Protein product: CASRDSPYEQYF.